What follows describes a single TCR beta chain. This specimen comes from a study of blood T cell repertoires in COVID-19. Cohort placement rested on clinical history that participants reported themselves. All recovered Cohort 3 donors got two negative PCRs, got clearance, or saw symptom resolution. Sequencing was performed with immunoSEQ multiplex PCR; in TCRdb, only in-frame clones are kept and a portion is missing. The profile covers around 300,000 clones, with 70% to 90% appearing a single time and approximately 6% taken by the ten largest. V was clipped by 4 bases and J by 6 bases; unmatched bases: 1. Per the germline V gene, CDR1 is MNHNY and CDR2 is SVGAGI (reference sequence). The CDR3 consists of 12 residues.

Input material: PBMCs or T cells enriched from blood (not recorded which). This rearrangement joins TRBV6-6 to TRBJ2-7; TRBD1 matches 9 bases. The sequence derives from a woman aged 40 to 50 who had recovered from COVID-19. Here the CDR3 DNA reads TGTGCCAGCAGTTTGGACAGGGGCGAGCAGTACTTC. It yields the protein CASSLDRGEQYF.